The 29 T cell receptor beta chains given below trace back to one sample, sequenced in a study of cytomegalovirus exposure and HLA in healthy donors. PCR was performed using 60 Vbeta and 13 Jbeta primers. Sequencing was performed with immunoSEQ multiplex PCR; in TCRdb, only in-frame clones are kept and a portion is missing. The repertoire holds about 110,000 clones, with 71% as singletons. The sequenced sample consisted of PBMCs. All receptors come from a female donor in good health and CMV-seronegative.

The J gene is TRBJ2-2, the V gene TRBV6-5; D possibly corresponds to TRBD1 (6 bases). Germline V gene data show CDR1 as MNHEY and CDR2 as SVGAGI. The CDR3 extends over 15 amino acids. Trimming took off 4 bases at V and 3 bases at J, with 12 bases between the two ends. The CDR3 sequence: CASSFNRAYTGELFF. CDR3 nucleotide sequence: TGTGCCAGCAGTTTCAACAGGGCTTACACCGGGGAGCTGTTTTTT.

This chain uses TRBV9 with TRBJ1-1, with D uncertain. V was shortened by 2 bases and J by 3 bases, with 14 bases between the two germline ends. The CDR3 is 15 amino acids. CDR1 and CDR2 (germline): SGDLS, YYNGEE. DNA for the CDR3: TGTGCCAGCAGCGTCGATCAAAGGGAGGACACTGAAGCTTTCTTT. Translating it yields CASSVDQREDTEAFF.

The J gene is TRBJ2-3, the V gene TRBV19, with D possibly matching TRBD1 (6 bases). The CDR3 is made up of 14 amino acids. V was cut by 11 bases and J by 1 base, with 16 bases left in between. CDR1 and CDR2 (germline): LNHDA, SQIVND (reference sequence). The chain's CDR3 is CAGLGGSRTDTQYF. CDR3 bases: TGTGCCGGCCTAGGGGGTTCGCGCACAGATACGCAGTATTTT.

CDR3 in DNA: TGTGCCAGCAGCTTACCCCACGGTTCCCTCGGGGAGCTGTTTTTT. Translation gives CASSLPHGSLGELFF. The chain is built from TRBV11-3 and TRBJ2-2; no definite D call. Germline V CDR1 and CDR2: SGHNT, YENEEA. With 2 bases removed from V and 7 bases from J, the gap between germline ends came to 14 bases. This CDR3 is built from 15 residues.

This clone was found a few times. This rearrangement joins TRBV27 to TRBJ2-1; possibly TRBD2 for D (5 bases). Trimming removed 5 bases at V and 8 bases at J, with 25 bases between. Germline lookup yields CDR1 MNHEY and CDR2 SMNVEV (reference sequence). This CDR3 has 17 residues. This chain's CDR3 is CASSPPLLSRGVDEQFF. The CDR3 region has the DNA TGTGCCAGCAGTCCCCCCTTACTCTCCCGGGGTGTCGATGAGCAGTTCTTC.

This sequence joins TRBV30 and TRBJ2-7; possibly TRBD2 for D (7 bases). The V gene's germline CDR1 is GTSNPN and CDR2 SVGIG (reference sequence). This CDR3 has 14 amino acids. V dropped 0 bases and J dropped 9 bases, with 18 bases sitting between them. The CDR3 region has the DNA TGTGCCTGGAGTGTGGGCGGGGGCGGGGAGGGGCAGTACTTC. Translated, it gives CAWSVGGGGEGQYF.

V usage is TRBV7-3 and J usage is TRBJ2-3; a possible D gene is TRBD2 (6 bases). V was cut by 2 bases and J by 10 bases, with 7 bases left in between. CDR1 is SGHTA, CDR2 FQGTGA, per germline. This CDR3 is built from 11 residues. In DNA form, the CDR3 reads TGTGCCAGCAGCTTACCGGGGGCGCAGTATTTT. Translated: CASSLPGAQYF.

V and J are TRBV7-2 and TRBJ2-5; 7 nucleotides agree with TRBD2. Germline V gives CDR1 SGHTA, CDR2 FQGNSA. The CDR3 extends over 16 amino acids. Unmatched junction bases numbered 13, after V lost 6 bases and J lost 3 bases. The CDR3 loop is CASSQLAPQTEETQYF. The CDR3 DNA reads TGTGCCAGCAGTCAACTAGCGCCTCAAACAGAAGAGACCCAGTACTTC.

This clone was seen a handful of times. J is TRBJ1-4 and V is TRBV5-5, with D unresolved. V was cut by 1 base and J by 0 bases, with 7 bases left in between. The CDR3 runs to 15 residues. CDR1 is SGHKS and CDR2 is YYEKEE in the germline V gene (reference sequence). The CDR3 DNA sequence: TGTGCCAGCAGCTTGTTGACACCAACTAATGAAAAACTGTTTTTT. This sequence encodes CASSLLTPTNEKLFF.

There are a few counts of this clone. The rearrangement joins TRBV5-1 to TRBJ1-1; no clear D gene. This CDR3 spans 14 amino acids. Germline V lookup: CDR1 SGHRS, CDR2 YFSETQ. The germline V and J ends were trimmed by 2 bases and 1 base, with 9 bases remaining between them. The CDR3 protein is CASSFRDPNTEAFF. The CDR3 bases are TGCGCCAGCAGCTTCCGGGATCCGAACACTGAAGCTTTCTTT.

The chain employs TRBV2 and TRBJ1-2; a weak D match, TRBD1 (5 bases). The CDR3 length is 15 residues. V lost 1 base to trimming and J lost 4 bases, with 13 bases between them. CDR1 is SNHLY, CDR2 FYNNEI, per germline. This chain's CDR3 is CASSEERQRIYGYTF. As DNA, the CDR3 is TGTGCCAGCAGTGAAGAACGACAGAGAATCTATGGCTACACCTTC.

The genes are TRBV5-1 and TRBJ2-2, with D possibly matching TRBD1 (7 bases). CDR1 SGHRS and CDR2 YFSETQ come from the germline V gene. Trimming removed 5 bases at V and 2 bases at J, with 13 bases between. This CDR3 contains 15 residues. CDR3 loop: CASRLTGTNTGELFF. CDR3 nucleotide sequence: TGCGCCAGCAGACTGACAGGGACTAACACCGGGGAGCTGTTTTTT. Filled out from reference TRBV5-1 and TRBJ2-2, the complete variable domain reads KAGVTQTPRYLIKTRGQQVTLSCSPISGHRSVSWYQQTPGQGLQFLFEYFSETQRNKGNFPGRFSGRQFSNSRSEMNVSTLELGDSALYLCASRLTGTNTGELFFGEGSRLTVL.

The chain joins TRBV4-1 to TRBJ2-1; TRBD2 might be the D (5 bases). Trimming took 7 bases from V and 13 from J, leaving 17 bases between them. This CDR3 is built from 12 residues. Per germline, CDR1 MGHRA and CDR2 YSYEKL. CDR3 nucleotide sequence: TGCGCCAGCACCCACCCAGAGGGTCCTCAGTTCTTC. It yields the protein CASTHPEGPQFF.

This clone has only a few counts. This sequence joins TRBV5-5 and TRBJ2-5, with D possibly being TRBD2 (6 bases). CDR1 is SGHKS and CDR2 is YYEKEE in the germline V gene (reference sequence). This CDR3 spans 14 amino acids. The V gene lost 1 base and the J gene lost 4 bases, with 11 bases spanning the gap. CDR3: CASSLRDFGETQYF. The CDR3 nucleotides are TGTGCCAGCAGCTTGAGGGACTTCGGAGAGACCCAGTACTTC.

The chain links TRBV27 to TRBJ1-1, with a possible D match to TRBD1 (5 bases). The V gene's germline CDR1 is MNHEY and CDR2 SMNVEV (reference sequence). V was cut by 5 bases and J by 2 bases, with 21 bases left in between. This CDR3 has 17 residues. The CDR3 region is CASSPMTVSVQNTEAFF. The CDR3 nucleotides read TGTGCCAGCAGTCCGATGACAGTTTCAGTCCAAAACACTGAAGCTTTCTTT.

The rearrangement joins TRBV7-9 to TRBJ2-7; D might be TRBD1 (6 bases). The CDR3 is made up of 13 amino acids. Germline loops: CDR1 SEHNR, CDR2 FQNEAQ (reference sequence). V was shortened by 5 bases and J by 3 bases, with 11 bases between the two germline ends. CDR3 residues: CASSLEGDYEQYF. Written as DNA, the CDR3 is TGTGCCAGCAGCCTAGAGGGGGACTACGAGCAGTACTTC.

V gene TRBV7-2 combines with J gene TRBJ2-2; 12 bases are shared with TRBD2. Trimming removed 5 bases from V and 3 bases from J; junction bases left unmatched: 4. Germline V gene sequence: CDR1 SGHTA, CDR2 FQGNSA. The CDR3 spans 16 residues. CDR3 region: CASSRTSGKDTGELFF. CDR3 DNA sequence: TGTGCCAGCAGCAGGACTAGCGGGAAAGACACCGGGGAGCTGTTTTTT.

The V and J genes are TRBV5-1 and TRBJ1-2; 7 bases map to TRBD1. V was pared by 4 bases and J by 5 bases, with 5 bases of the junction left unmatched. Germline V gene sequence: CDR1 SGHRS, CDR2 YFSETQ. The CDR3 contains 13 residues. The CDR3 spells CASSPGQVYGYTF. The CDR3 coding sequence is TGCGCCAGCAGCCCCGGACAGGTTTATGGCTACACCTTC.

The chain uses TRBV29-1 and TRBJ2-1; TRBD2 agrees at 13 bases. J lost 8 bases, V lost 1 base, and 8 bases had no gene match. CDR1 SQVTM and CDR2 ANQGSEA come from the germline V gene. This CDR3 contains 16 residues. CDR3 nucleotides: TGCAGCGTTGAAGGGCGACTAGCGGGAGGCATAGATGAGCAGTTCTTC. Its translation is CSVEGRLAGGIDEQFF.

CDR3 in amino acids: CASSLEAGNLETQYF. Written as DNA, the CDR3 is TGTGCCAGCAGCTTAGAAGCCGGGAATCTGGAGACCCAGTACTTC. The chain recombines TRBV7-2 with TRBJ2-5, with D possibly being TRBD2 (5 bases). V was cut by 1 base and J by 5 bases, with 14 bases left in between. Germline lookup yields CDR1 SGHTA and CDR2 FQGNSA. The CDR3 covers 15 residues.

This chain joins TRBV30 and TRBJ1-2; 8 nucleotides line up with TRBD1. CDR1 GTSNPN and CDR2 SVGIG come from the germline V gene (reference sequence). V trimming: 5 bases; J trimming: 5 bases; junction bases outside the gene matches: 10. This CDR3 has 14 amino acids. The CDR3 protein is CAWRGRGPRYGYTF. The CDR3 DNA reads as TGTGCCTGGCGGGGCAGGGGGCCGAGGTATGGCTACACCTTC.

V usage is TRBV9 and J usage is TRBJ2-1, with D perhaps TRBD1 (6 bases). V lost 3 bases to trimming and J lost 6 bases, with 13 bases between them. Germline CDR1 SGDLS, CDR2 YYNGEE. CDR3 size: 14 residues. This CDR3 is CASSASGTFNEQFF. The CDR3 DNA follows: TGTGCCAGCAGCGCCAGTGGGACATTCAATGAGCAGTTCTTC.

The gene calls are TRBV10-1 and TRBJ2-3, with 7 bases aligning to TRBD1. Trimming at V came to 4 bases and at J to 4 bases, leaving 5 bases not matched to a gene. Per the germline V gene, CDR1 is WNHNN and CDR2 is SYGVQD (reference sequence). The CDR3 contains 14 residues. The CDR3 sequence: CASSVSQGSDTQYF. CDR3 nucleotide sequence: TGCGCCAGCAGTGTTTCACAGGGGTCAGATACGCAGTATTTT.

The count of this clone is one. The chain has TRBV6-5 and TRBJ1-2, with D unresolved. CDR3 length: 13 residues. In germline, CDR1 is MNHEY, CDR2 SVGAGI. V lost 6 bases and J lost 10, with 18 bases in between. The CDR3 loop reads CASRSQRLSYYTF. CDR3 DNA sequence: TGTGCCAGCAGATCCCAACGACTCTCCTACTACACCTTC.

The V call is TRBV11-2, the J call TRBJ2-5; the D is unclear. The CDR3 has 13 residues. Trimming stripped 3 bases from V and 4 bases from J, with 9 bases between. Germline loops: CDR1 SGHAT, CDR2 FQNNGV. CDR3 residues: CASSFGSAETQYF. CDR3 DNA sequence: TGTGCCAGCAGCTTCGGGTCGGCAGAGACCCAGTACTTC.

V and J are TRBV6-5 and TRBJ1-1; tentative D call: TRBD1 (6 bases). This CDR3 spans 14 amino acids. Trimming cost V 6 bases and J 6 bases, with 17 bases left between them. Germline loops: CDR1 MNHEY, CDR2 SVGAGI. CDR3 region: CASSPGHQRAEAFF. The DNA for the CDR3 is TGTGCCAGCAGCCCGGGACACCAGCGCGCTGAAGCTTTCTTT.

This clone is medium-sized within its sample. This chain uses TRBV28 with TRBJ2-7; D remains ambiguous. Germline CDR1 and CDR2: MDHEN and SYDVKM. The CDR3 length is 14 residues. The V gene lost 1 base and the J gene lost 2 bases, with 9 bases spanning the gap. The CDR3 is CASSLSGSTYEQYF. DNA for the CDR3: TGTGCCAGCAGTTTATCGGGTAGTACCTACGAGCAGTACTTC.

The sample holds many counts of this clone. This chain joins TRBV5-5 and TRBJ2-7, with 8 bases matching TRBD1. The CDR3 extends over 14 amino acids. Trimming cost V 4 bases and J 0 bases; bases outside gene matches: 3. The germline gives CDR1 SGHKS, CDR2 YYEKEE (reference sequence). CDR3 protein: CASSRDRSSYEQYF. CDR3 sequence (DNA): TGTGCCAGCAGCCGGGACAGGAGCTCCTACGAGCAGTACTTC.

J is TRBJ2-7 and V is TRBV10-2, with 7 bases lining up with TRBD1. The germline CDR1 and CDR2 sequences are WSHSY and SAAADI. The CDR3 is 16 residues long. V lost 3 bases and J lost 0; bases outside the gene matches: 8. The CDR3 coding sequence is TGCGCCAGCAGTGATCGGACAGGAAAGAGCTCCTACGAGCAGTACTTC. This gives the protein CASSDRTGKSSYEQYF.